One and the same sample provided the 22 T cell receptor beta chains below, sequenced in a study of identical twins. TCRdb reprocessed the 5' RACE reads via MiXCR and lists one record per CDR3 protein. The sample carries approximately 470,000 distinct CDR3 sequences, approximately 15% recorded once. The sample also formed part of further work on yellow fever vaccine responses in identical twins.

Input material: CD4+ T cells sorted from blood. Receptor source: a woman aged 18-29 years in good health.

The V and J genes are TRBV6-1 and TRBJ2-7; 9 bases match TRBD2. The CDR3 totals 15 residues. The germline V gene has CDR1 MNHNS and CDR2 SASEGT. V gave up 7 bases and J gave up 1 base; unmatched junction bases: 8. CDR3 sequence (DNA): TGTGCCAGCACCGAGGGGCTAGCGGGGTCCTACGAGCAGTACTTC. This sequence encodes CASTEGLAGSYEQYF.

The chain has TRBV7-2 and TRBJ1-1, with D unclear. Trimming removed 5 bases at V and 5 bases at J, with 15 bases between. This CDR3 region has 14 residues. The germline V gene has CDR1 SGHTA and CDR2 FQGNSA. DNA for the CDR3: TGTGCCAGCAGCAAGGCGGGGTCGGAAACTGAAGCTTTCTTT. It yields the protein CASSKAGSETEAFF.

This clonotype was detected a few times. J is TRBJ2-2 and V is TRBV6-5; 8 bases line up with TRBD1. This CDR3 region has 16 residues. Losses at the gene ends were 5 bases for V and 4 bases for J; bases not matched to a gene: 9. CDR1 MNHEY and CDR2 SVGAGI come from the germline V gene. The CDR3 nucleotides are TGTGCCAGCAGTCACCCAAGGACAGGGTCCACCGGGGAGCTGTTTTTT. Its protein product is CASSHPRTGSTGELFF.

The rearrangement joins TRBV18 to TRBJ2-7, with 7 bases matching TRBD1. Germline trimming cut 3 bases from V and 0 bases from J; bases unmatched to any gene: 8. The CDR3 contains 16 residues. Germline loops: CDR1 KGHSH, CDR2 LQKENI. CDR3 coding DNA: TGTGCCAGCTCACCGATGCCGACAGGGTCCTCCTACGAGCAGTACTTC. Translation: CASSPMPTGSSYEQYF.

The gene calls are TRBV7-2 and TRBJ2-5; D is unclear. The CDR3 totals 14 residues. Trimming stripped 4 bases from V and 5 bases from J, with 14 bases between. CDR1 SGHTA and CDR2 FQGNSA come from the germline V gene. CDR3 amino acids: CASSSATQRETQYF. CDR3 in DNA: TGTGCCAGCAGCTCAGCCACACAGAGGGAGACCCAGTACTTC.

The CDR3 coding sequence is TGCAGTGCTAGAGATCTCGAGACAGGGAACTATGGCTACACCTTC. It yields the protein CSARDLETGNYGYTF. The chain is built from TRBV20-1 and TRBJ1-2; 7 bases line up with TRBD1. The V segment lost 0 bases and the J segment 2 bases; nucleotides outside the gene matches: 6. CDR3 length: 15 residues. CDR1 and CDR2 (germline): DFQATT, SNEGSKA (reference sequence).

This clonotype has a count of ten or more. In DNA, the CDR3 is TGCGCCAGCAGCCCAGCGACTAGCTCCTACAATGAGCAGTTCTTC. Translation gives CASSPATSSYNEQFF. The chain links TRBV5-1 to TRBJ2-1; possibly TRBD2 for D (6 bases). The CDR3 length is 15 residues. Deletions cut 4 bases from V and 0 bases from J, with 11 bases between. The V gene's germline CDR1 is SGHRS and CDR2 YFSETQ.

This clonotype appeared a few times. The chain joins TRBV15 to TRBJ2-1; no clear D gene. CDR3 length equals 14 residues. Trimming removed 1 base at V and 8 bases at J, with 12 bases between. Per the germline V gene, CDR1 is LNHNV and CDR2 is YYDKDF (reference sequence). The CDR3 DNA reads TGTGCCACCAGCAGAGTGGGCGCACCGTATGAGCAGTTCTTC. Translation gives CATSRVGAPYEQFF.

This clonotype was recorded a few times. The chain uses TRBV10-3 and TRBJ2-1; no firm D call. The CDR3 has 14 amino acids. Trimming left V 0 bases short and J 0 bases short, with 3 bases between. CDR1 and CDR2 (germline): ENHRY, SYGVKD. The CDR3 DNA reads TGTGCCATCAGTGAGTCAAGCTCCTACAATGAGCAGTTCTTC. Translation gives CAISESSSYNEQFF.

A few counts support this clonotype. The rearrangement uses TRBV6-2 or TRBV6-3 and TRBJ2-1; 14 bases agree with TRBD2. The CDR3 sequence is 17 residues long. Germline loops: CDR1 MNHEY, CDR2 SVGEGT. The J segment lost 6 bases and the V segment lost 3 bases, leaving 7 bases of the junction unmatched. For the CDR3, the DNA is TGTGCCAGCAGTTATGGGGGACTAGCGGGAGTGCGCAATGAGCAGTTCTTC. Encoded protein: CASSYGGLAGVRNEQFF.

This chain connects TRBV10-3 to TRBJ2-3, with D perhaps TRBD2 (6 bases). CDR1 is ENHRY and CDR2 is SYGVKD in the germline V gene. There are 13 residues in the CDR3. Trimming shortened V by 8 bases and J by 2 bases, and 11 bases separated the two germline ends. As DNA, the CDR3 is TGTGCCATCGAGGGCGGGAACACAGATACGCAGTATTTT. Translation: CAIEGGNTDTQYF.

The chain links TRBV7-2 to TRBJ2-7; D perhaps matches TRBD2 (7 bases). CDR3 size: 17 residues. V lost 6 bases and J lost 3, with 24 bases in between. Germline CDR1 and CDR2: SGHTA and FQGNSA. CDR3 nucleotides: TGTGCCAGCAGTCCTTTCGGCGGGGGCGGGCTTCTCTACGAGCAGTACTTC. It specifies CASSPFGGGGLLYEQYF.

V gene TRBV5-1 combines with J gene TRBJ2-5, with TRBD2 matching over 8 bases. V gave up 3 bases and J gave up 2 bases; unmatched junction bases: 3. The CDR3 contains 14 residues. CDR1 and CDR2 (germline): SGHRS, YFSETQ. The CDR3 DNA is TGCGCCAGCAGCTATTCTAGCGGGCAAGAGACCCAGTACTTC. Its protein is CASSYSSGQETQYF.

This clonotype was seen a handful of times. The chain has TRBV20-1 and TRBJ2-1; 8 bases are shared with TRBD2. Germline trimming cut 3 bases from V and 6 bases from J; bases unmatched to any gene: 7. The CDR3 is 14 amino acids. Per germline, CDR1 DFQATT and CDR2 SNEGSKA (reference sequence). The CDR3 DNA reads TGCAGTGCTAGCGGGGGGGCCCTGGTCAATGAGCAGTTCTTC. Translation gives CSASGGALVNEQFF.

This clonotype came up many times. This chain joins TRBV3-1 and TRBJ2-5; no definite D call. Between the trimmed V and J ends, which lost 5 bases and 7 bases, there was a span of 23 bases. Germline-derived CDR1 and CDR2 are LGHDT and YNNKEL (reference sequence). CDR3 length: 16 amino acids. The CDR3 sequence is CASSSADRLPKMTQYF. The CDR3 DNA reads as TGTGCCAGCAGCTCAGCAGACCGCCTACCCAAGATGACCCAGTACTTC.

The chain links TRBV7-9 to TRBJ2-7; TRBD1 agrees at 7 bases. Trimming removed 3 bases from V and 0 bases from J; junction bases left unmatched: 8. The CDR3 is 16 amino acids. Germline V CDR1 and CDR2: SEHNR, FQNEAQ (reference sequence). CDR3 region: CASSFAGTASSYEQYF. DNA for the CDR3: TGTGCCAGCAGCTTTGCCGGGACAGCCTCCTCCTACGAGCAGTACTTC.

J is TRBJ2-7 and V is TRBV29-1; 10 bases are shared with TRBD1. Losses at the gene ends were 4 bases for V and 3 bases for J; bases not matched to a gene: 6. The germline CDR1 and CDR2 sequences are SQVTM and ANQGSEA. The CDR3 has 14 residues. CDR3 sequence: CSVVRGQGNYEQYF. The CDR3 DNA sequence: TGCAGCGTTGTCAGGGGACAGGGGAACTACGAGCAGTACTTC.

This clonotype has a handful of counts. The chain links TRBV11-2 to TRBJ1-4; D is ambiguous. Deletions cut 3 bases from V and 7 bases from J, with 9 bases between. The CDR3 runs 13 residues. Germline CDR1 reads SGHAT; CDR2 reads FQNNGV. CDR3 sequence reads: CASSFLAGEKLFF. In DNA, the CDR3 is TGTGCCAGCAGCTTCCTGGCAGGTGAAAAACTGTTTTTT.

The sample holds a few counts of this clonotype. V gene TRBV6-6 combines with J gene TRBJ2-1, with D hard to call. The CDR3 consists of 13 residues. V was clipped by 5 bases and J by 5 bases, with 10 bases between them. Germline V gene data show CDR1 as MNHNY and CDR2 as SVGAGI (reference sequence). CDR3 residues: CASSLDFNNEQFF. CDR3 nucleotide sequence: TGTGCCAGCAGTCTTGACTTTAACAATGAGCAGTTCTTC.

The chain uses TRBV19 and TRBJ2-3; D is possibly TRBD1 or TRBD2 (5 bases each). Trimming shortened V by 8 bases and J by 5 bases, and 17 bases separated the two germline ends. CDR1 and CDR2 (germline): LNHDA, SQIVND (reference sequence). This CDR3 contains 14 residues. The CDR3 DNA follows: TGTGCCAGTCACAACCCCGGGGCACTAGATACGCAGTATTTT. Its protein is CASHNPGALDTQYF. The whole variable domain, remainder taken from reference TRBV19 and TRBJ2-3, is DGGITQSPKYLFRKEGQNVTLSCEQNLNHDAMYWYRQDPGQGLRLIYYSQIVNDFQKGDIAEGYSVSREKKESFPLTVTSAQKNPTAFYLCASHNPGALDTQYFGPGTRLTVL.

This clonotype appeared a few times. The chain employs TRBV6-5 and TRBJ2-1; 7 nucleotides line up with TRBD2. The ends lost 2 bases at V and 7 bases at J; junction bases unmatched: 8. CDR3 length equals 15 residues. Germline-derived CDR1 and CDR2 are MNHEY and SVGAGI. This chain's CDR3 is CASSYRAGPTNEQFF. In DNA, the CDR3 is TGTGCCAGCAGTTACAGAGCGGGGCCTACGAATGAGCAGTTCTTC.

This clonotype was seen at least ten times. This chain links TRBV12-3 or TRBV12-4 with TRBJ2-7; D gene ambiguous. V gave up 4 bases and J gave up 3 bases, with 4 bases separating them. The CDR3 is made up of 11 amino acids. Written as DNA, the CDR3 is TGTGCCAGCAGTTCTTACTACGAGCAGTACTTC. This sequence encodes CASSSYYEQYF.